The text below deals with one TCR beta chain. Compared with germline, one end of the junction differs, possibly owing to a read error. The same CDR3 can be traced to other DNA sequences in this sample. This sample stems from a study of OX40 agonist ivuxolimab in advanced cancers. Study-level background: Past anti-PD-1, anti-PD-L1 or anti-CTLA-4 therapy was accepted, and 30% to 50% had received some.

Germline loops: CDR1 MNHEY, CDR2 SMNVEV (reference sequence). This CDR3 spans 13 amino acids. Only in-frame clones appear in the TCRdb table, and some are missing; sequencing was by immunoSEQ multiplex PCR. Among some 63,000 clones listed, roughly nine tenths were seen once. This chain links TRBV27 with TRBJ1-5; D is ambiguous. The origin of this receptor is an adult with an advanced solid tumor such as melanoma, head and neck, liver or kidney cancer. Sequencing used CD4+ or CD8+ T cells sorted from blood, obtained in a trial of the OX40 agonist ivuxolimab. In DNA, the CDR3 is TGTGCTAGCAGCCCCTGGTTCGGGCTGCCCCAGCATTTT. This sequence encodes CASSPWFGLPQHF.